This T cell receptor (beta chain) was found in a study of T cell responses to AZD1222 COVID-19 vaccine. As for this clone: As yet, its antigen is unknown.

TCRdb's copy holds only in-frame clones and misses some; the assay was immunoSEQ multiplex PCR. The repertoire holds approximately 130,000 clones, with over 90% as singletons. Regarding the study as a whole: Among the donors, most were white British and more were female, and clonal diversity was possibly underestimated. Repertoire sampling occurred only after the peak T cell response. Per reports, nearly half of all spike-specific TCRs target regions that are unmutated in variants.

Trimming stripped 3 bases from V and 6 bases from J, with 9 bases between. This CDR3 is built from 12 residues. Germline values: CDR1 SGHRS, CDR2 YFSETQ. The chain carries TRBV5-1 and TRBJ1-2, with D possibly matching TRBD1 (5 bases). This specimen consisted of peripheral blood, obtained on day 0 of AZD1222 vaccination. This TCR was sampled from an adult in good health. Written as DNA, the CDR3 is TGCGCCAGCAGCTGGGACGGTGATGGCTACACCTTC. It encodes CASSWDGDGYTF.